This section outlines one T cell receptor beta chain sequence together with its context. This entry comes from a study of T cell changes during pregnancy in multiple sclerosis. The CDR3 has 18 amino acids. Germline CDR1 and CDR2: MRHNA and SNTAGT. V shed 2 bases and J 3 bases; nucleotides not matched to a gene: 9. Sequenced by immunoSEQ multiplex PCR; TCRdb stores in-frame clones only, minus some. The sample holds about 100,000 clones, more than 80% seen once. Sequencing used peripheral blood, obtained in the second trimester of pregnancy. The clonotype was recovered from a female donor with multiple sclerosis, enrolled in a pregnancy study. The genes are TRBV6-4 and TRBJ2-1; 11 bases match TRBD2. CDR3 residues: CASSDPTGLAEIYNEQFF. As DNA, the CDR3 is TGTGCCAGCAGTGACCCCACGGGACTAGCGGAGATCTACAATGAGCAGTTCTTC.